What follows is one T cell receptor (beta chain) and its context. This CDR3 is 15 amino acids long. Germline CDR1 reads MNHEY; CDR2 reads SVGEGT. The trim removed 0 bases at V and 5 bases at J, leaving 6 bases unmatched. This record belongs to a study of blood T cell repertoires in COVID-19. In the study overall: Italy, Spain and the United States were the sources of the convalescent and acute COVID-19 samples. From T cells, B-cell-depleted T cells, or PBMCs came the material, which was cDNA or gDNA.

In the original workflow: Using reference gene primer amplification, nucleated cell counts were estimated. TCRdb's copy holds only in-frame clones and misses some; the assay was immunoSEQ multiplex PCR. V and J calls and clone size come straight from that table; D and trimming were deduced from the DNA. The data contain 70,000 to 85,000 clones, 86% of them singletons. The source is a woman aged 60-70 years with acute or convalescent COVID-19. The specimen was peripheral blood. V gene TRBV6-2 or TRBV6-3 combines with J gene TRBJ2-5; 7 bases agree with TRBD1. The CDR3 DNA sequence: TGTGCCAGCAGTTACTCGGGACAGTTTACGGAGACCCAGTACTTC. This sequence encodes CASSYSGQFTETQYF.